This T cell receptor beta chain was profiled in a study of T cells in Graves' hyperthyroidism and ophthalmopathy. Study outcomes and limitations: Most thyroid clonotypes that were expanded above 0.001 also turned up in blood. Prediction of ophthalmopathy progression came a median around 6 months pre-onset.

Looked up from germline, CDR1 is SGHDT and CDR2 is YYEEEE. CDR3 length: 16 amino acids. V lost 4 bases and J lost 9; bases outside the gene matches: 17. RNA transcripts were the template for amplifying TCR beta CDR3 regions. During a first-round RT-PCR of the TCR CDR3, the HTBI primer set was used. One entry per CDR3 protein results from TCRdb running MiXCR on the multiplex PCR reads. In the table there are 500,000 or so distinct CDR3 sequences, approximately 17% of which are singletons. Uncontrolled infection, other autoimmune disease, pregnancy or lactation barred patients from enrollment. Clinical symptoms, serum thyroxine, TRAb, thyroid ultrasound and orbital computed tomography informed diagnoses. As for this clonotype: The antigen is undetermined.

The sample consisted of blood. The chain uses TRBV5-6 and TRBJ2-7, with 9 bases aligning to TRBD2. The receptor's source is a woman aged 18-35 years with Graves' ophthalmopathy. CDR3 nucleotide sequence: TGTGCCAGCAGCATAACCGGGACTAGCTTCGTTCAGGTGCAGTACTTC. It translates to CASSITGTSFVQVQYF.